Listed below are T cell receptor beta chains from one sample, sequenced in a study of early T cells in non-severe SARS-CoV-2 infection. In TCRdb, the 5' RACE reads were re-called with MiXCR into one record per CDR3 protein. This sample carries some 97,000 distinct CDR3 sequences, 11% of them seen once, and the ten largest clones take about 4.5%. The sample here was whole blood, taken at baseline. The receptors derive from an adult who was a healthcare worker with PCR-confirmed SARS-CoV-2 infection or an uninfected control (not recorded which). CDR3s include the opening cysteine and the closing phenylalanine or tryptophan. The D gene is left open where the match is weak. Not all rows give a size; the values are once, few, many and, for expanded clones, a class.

CDR3: CASRPGRSGANVLTF
DNA: TGTGCCAGCCGACCGGGGCGCTCTGGGGCCAACGTCCTGACTTTC
length: 15
size: few
J: TRBJ2-6
V: TRBV27
D: NA

CDR3: CSALPPGRTVGEQYF
DNA: TGCAGTGCCCTGCCTCCGGGACGGACCGTTGGGGAGCAGTACTTC
length: 15
size: many
J: TRBJ2-7
V: TRBV20-1
D: NA

CDR3: CASRLETEQFF
DNA: TGTGCCAGCAGACTAGAAACTGAGCAGTTCTTC
length: 11
size: many
J: TRBJ2-1
V: TRBV2
D: NA

CDR3: CASSNQRDTEAFF
DNA: TGTGCCAGCAGCAACCAGCGGGACACTGAAGCTTTCTTT
length: 13
size: many
J: TRBJ1-1
V: TRBV7-3
D: NA

CDR3: CSASTQFNEQFF
DNA: TGCAGTGCTAGTACCCAATTCAATGAGCAGTTCTTC
length: 12
size: NA
J: TRBJ2-1
V: TRBV20-1
D: NA

CDR3: CASSGMGMGLAKNIQYF
DNA: TGTGCCAGCAGTGGTATGGGTATGGGCCTAGCCAAAAACATTCAGTACTTC
length: 17
size: many
J: TRBJ2-4
V: TRBV28
D: NA

CDR3: CASSLAGNEKLFF
DNA: TGTGCCAGCAGCTTAGCGGGGAATGAAAAACTGTTTTTT
length: 13
size: few
J: TRBJ1-4
V: TRBV7-9
D: NA

CDR3: CASSYGTGQGNTIYF
DNA: TGTGCCAGCAGCTACGGGACGGGGCAGGGAAACACCATATATTTT
length: 15
size: few
J: TRBJ1-3
V: TRBV13
D: NA

CDR3: CASSQDPTIAREQYF
DNA: TGTGCCAGCAGCCAAGACCCGACAATAGCCCGCGAGCAGTACTTC
length: 15
size: NA
J: TRBJ2-7
V: TRBV3-1
D: NA

CDR3: CASSVSGRYETQYF
DNA: TGTGCCAGCAGCGTAAGCGGGAGGTATGAGACCCAGTACTTC
length: 14
size: NA
J: TRBJ2-5
V: TRBV9
D: TRBD2

CDR3: CASGGQGAIYEQYF
DNA: TGCGCCAGCGGCGGACAGGGGGCAATCTACGAGCAGTACTTC
length: 14
size: few
J: TRBJ2-7
V: TRBV10-2
D: TRBD1

CDR3: CSVVPGLAGNDEQFF
DNA: TGCAGCGTTGTCCCGGGACTAGCGGGAAATGATGAGCAGTTCTTC
length: 15
size: many
J: TRBJ2-1
V: TRBV29-1
D: TRBD2

CDR3: CATSDLRGSPEF
DNA: TGTGCCACCAGTGATTTGAGGGGTTCCCCCGAGTTT
length: 12
size: few
J: TRBJ1-1
V: TRBV24-1
D: NA

CDR3: CASSLLRTYEQYF
DNA: TGTGCCAGCAGTCTTTTGAGGACCTACGAGCAGTACTTC
length: 13
size: NA
J: TRBJ2-7
V: TRBV2
D: NA

CDR3: CASSWTRRVGNEQFF
DNA: TGTGCCAGCAGTTGGACGAGAAGGGTCGGGAATGAGCAGTTCTTC
length: 15
size: NA
J: TRBJ2-1
V: TRBV27
D: NA

CDR3: CASSVTTAGDNEQFF
DNA: TGCGCCAGCAGCGTAACGACAGCGGGCGACAATGAGCAGTTCTTC
length: 15
size: few
J: TRBJ2-1
V: TRBV5-1
D: NA

CDR3: CAISTNNEQFF
DNA: TGTGCCATCAGTACTAACAATGAGCAGTTCTTC
length: 11
size: NA
J: TRBJ2-1
V: TRBV10-3
D: NA

CDR3: CASSVFGGGNTIYF
DNA: TGTGCCAGCAGTGTGTTCGGGGGAGGAAACACCATATATTTT
length: 14
size: NA
J: TRBJ1-3
V: TRBV25-1
D: NA

CDR3: CASSWVRQRNTEAFF
DNA: TGTGCCAGCAGCTGGGTTAGGCAGAGAAACACTGAAGCTTTCTTT
length: 15
size: NA
J: TRBJ1-1
V: TRBV7-9
D: NA

CDR3: CASSVGTGGVKNIQYF
DNA: TGCGCCAGCAGTGTCGGGACAGGGGGCGTCAAAAACATTCAGTACTTC
length: 16
size: NA
J: TRBJ2-4
V: TRBV10-2
D: TRBD1

CDR3: CSARVDSRGANVLTF
DNA: TGCAGTGCTAGGGTAGACAGCCGTGGGGCCAACGTCCTGACTTTC
length: 15
size: NA
J: TRBJ2-6
V: TRBV20-1
D: NA

CDR3: CSVEGASTGELFF
DNA: TGCAGCGTTGAAGGGGCAAGTACCGGGGAGCTGTTTTTT
length: 13
size: few
J: TRBJ2-2
V: TRBV29-1
D: NA

CDR3: CASSEVSRTLAKNIQYF
DNA: TGTGCCAGCAGTGAAGTATCAAGGACCCTGGCCAAAAACATTCAGTACTTC
length: 17
size: NA
J: TRBJ2-4
V: TRBV6-1
D: NA

CDR3: CASSLGQGGTDTQYF
DNA: TGCGCCAGCAGCTTGGGACAGGGCGGCACAGATACGCAGTATTTT
length: 15
size: NA
J: TRBJ2-3
V: TRBV5-1
D: TRBD1

CDR3: CTSSLDGLVRQYEQYF
DNA: TGTACCAGCAGCTTGGATGGTTTAGTGCGACAGTACGAGCAGTACTTC
length: 16
size: NA
J: TRBJ2-7
V: TRBV5-4
D: NA

CDR3: CASTPGGFGNTIYF
DNA: TGCGCCAGCACCCCAGGGGGTTTCGGAAACACCATATATTTT
length: 14
size: many
J: TRBJ1-3
V: TRBV10-2
D: TRBD1

CDR3: CASSDRSQRGIDEQYF
DNA: TGTGCCAGCAGTGATCGTAGTCAGCGGGGGATAGACGAGCAGTACTTC
length: 16
size: many
J: TRBJ2-7
V: TRBV6-1
D: TRBD2

CDR3: CSASRGPDYEQYF
DNA: TGCAGTGCTAGTAGGGGACCGGACTACGAGCAGTACTTC
length: 13
size: NA
J: TRBJ2-7
V: TRBV20-1
D: NA

CDR3: CASSPRPFSGANVLTF
DNA: TGTGCCAGCAGTCCTCGGCCTTTCTCTGGGGCCAACGTCCTGACTTTC
length: 16
size: many
J: TRBJ2-6
V: TRBV27
D: NA

CDR3: CASSLAEESYTF
DNA: TGTGCCAGCAGCTTAGCGGAGGAGAGCTACACCTTC
length: 12
size: many
J: TRBJ1-2
V: TRBV11-2
D: NA

CDR3: CASSLETGEAFF
DNA: TGCGCCAGCAGCTTGGAAACAGGGGAAGCTTTCTTT
length: 12
size: NA
J: TRBJ1-1
V: TRBV5-1
D: NA

CDR3: CASSPGGAYTEAFF
DNA: TGTGCCAGCAGCCCTGGGGGCGCTTACACTGAAGCTTTCTTT
length: 14
size: few
J: TRBJ1-1
V: TRBV7-9
D: NA

CDR3: CSAPPGSTNYGYTF
DNA: TGCAGTGCTCCCCCGGGTTCGACTAACTATGGCTACACCTTC
length: 14
size: NA
J: TRBJ1-2
V: TRBV20-1
D: NA

CDR3: CASSPGTGYQPQHF
DNA: TGTGCCAGCAGCCCCGGGACAGGATATCAGCCCCAGCATTTT
length: 14
size: many
J: TRBJ1-5
V: TRBV6-2/TRBV6-3
D: TRBD1

CDR3: CASSQESARGGYTF
DNA: TGTGCCAGCAGCCAAGAGTCAGCTCGGGGTGGCTACACCTTC
length: 14
size: NA
J: TRBJ1-2
V: TRBV3-1
D: NA

CDR3: CAISESTGQETQYF
DNA: TGTGCCATCAGTGAGTCGACAGGGCAAGAGACCCAGTACTTC
length: 14
size: few
J: TRBJ2-5
V: TRBV10-3
D: TRBD1

CDR3: CASSFMMNTEAFF
DNA: TGTGCCAGCAGTTTCATGATGAACACTGAAGCTTTCTTT
length: 13
size: many
J: TRBJ1-1
V: TRBV12-3/TRBV12-4
D: NA

CDR3: CASSVVTNSPLHF
DNA: TGTGCCAGCAGCGTAGTTACCAATTCACCCCTCCACTTT
length: 13
size: NA
J: TRBJ1-6
V: TRBV9
D: NA

CDR3: CASSLAGGGVPYEQYF
DNA: TGTGCCAGCAGCTTAGCGGGAGGGGGCGTCCCCTACGAGCAGTACTTC
length: 16
size: NA
J: TRBJ2-7
V: TRBV7-9
D: NA

CDR3: CASSLSAGNNYGYTF
DNA: TGTGCCAGCAGTTTATCAGCCGGGAACAACTATGGCTACACCTTC
length: 15
size: many
J: TRBJ1-2
V: TRBV27
D: NA

CDR3: CASRLNRDQPQHF
DNA: TGTGCCAGTAGGCTTAACAGGGATCAGCCCCAGCATTTT
length: 13
size: few
J: TRBJ1-5
V: TRBV19
D: NA

CDR3: CATSDTRVTGDTQYF
DNA: TGTGCCACCAGTGATACGCGGGTGACCGGGGATACGCAGTATTTT
length: 15
size: many
J: TRBJ2-3
V: TRBV24-1
D: NA

CDR3: CASSLAGGWGTDTQYF
DNA: TGTGCCAGCAGCTTAGCGGGCGGCTGGGGCACAGATACGCAGTATTTT
length: 16
size: many
J: TRBJ2-3
V: TRBV7-8
D: NA

CDR3: CASRTGGLTEAFF
DNA: TGTGCCAGCCGAACAGGGGGCTTAACTGAAGCTTTCTTT
length: 13
size: NA
J: TRBJ1-1
V: TRBV6-2/TRBV6-3
D: TRBD1

CDR3: CSVEGLNTEAFF
DNA: TGCAGCGTTGAAGGTTTGAACACTGAAGCTTTCTTT
length: 12
size: many
J: TRBJ1-1
V: TRBV29-1
D: NA

CDR3: CASSRGQADQPQHF
DNA: TGTGCCAGCAGTCGGGGACAGGCTGATCAGCCCCAGCATTTT
length: 14
size: few
J: TRBJ1-5
V: TRBV27
D: TRBD1

CDR3: CASSPSTGGHYGYTF
DNA: TGTGCCAGCAGTCCTTCGACAGGGGGCCACTATGGCTACACCTTC
length: 15
size: NA
J: TRBJ1-2
V: TRBV6-5
D: TRBD1

CDR3: CASTLGTGPGNTIYF
DNA: TGTGCCAGCACCCTCGGGACAGGGCCTGGAAACACCATATATTTT
length: 15
size: NA
J: TRBJ1-3
V: TRBV28
D: TRBD1